The clone carrying this T cell receptor beta chain has only a few counts. The antigen is unknown. V lost 4 bases and J 1 base, leaving 11 bases between the germline ends. The CDR3 covers 14 residues. The germline gives CDR1 SGHRS, CDR2 YFSETQ. The time point here: persistent/refractory GD, antithyroid drugs over 5 years with positive TRAb. The TCR library used RNA extracted from PBMCs. CDR3 regions were amplified by Arm-PCR using iRepertoire HTBI primers to build TCR beta libraries. One entry per CDR3 protein, called by TCRdb with MiXCR from the multiplex PCR reads. The sample shows hundreds of thousands of distinct CDR3 sequences, about 32% of them seen only once. The sample originates from a study of regulatory T cells in long-lasting Graves disease. Study context: More than 5 years of antithyroid drugs with positive TSH receptor antibodies defined persistent Graves' disease. Study outcomes and limitations: Persistent Graves' patients showed a TCR diversity that was lower than that of newly diagnosed ones. Analyses excluded thyroid tissue, covering peripheral blood alone.

The input for sequencing was peripheral blood mononuclear cells (PBMCs), taken when the disease was refractory, from a patient treated with antithyroid drugs. The clonotype was recovered from a female donor with Graves disease. The gene calls are TRBV5-1 and TRBJ1-1, with a weak D call TRBD1 (6 bases). This chain's CDR3 is CASSNRDGNTEAFF. CDR3 DNA sequence: TGCGCCAGCAGCAACAGGGATGGGAACACTGAAGCTTTCTTT.